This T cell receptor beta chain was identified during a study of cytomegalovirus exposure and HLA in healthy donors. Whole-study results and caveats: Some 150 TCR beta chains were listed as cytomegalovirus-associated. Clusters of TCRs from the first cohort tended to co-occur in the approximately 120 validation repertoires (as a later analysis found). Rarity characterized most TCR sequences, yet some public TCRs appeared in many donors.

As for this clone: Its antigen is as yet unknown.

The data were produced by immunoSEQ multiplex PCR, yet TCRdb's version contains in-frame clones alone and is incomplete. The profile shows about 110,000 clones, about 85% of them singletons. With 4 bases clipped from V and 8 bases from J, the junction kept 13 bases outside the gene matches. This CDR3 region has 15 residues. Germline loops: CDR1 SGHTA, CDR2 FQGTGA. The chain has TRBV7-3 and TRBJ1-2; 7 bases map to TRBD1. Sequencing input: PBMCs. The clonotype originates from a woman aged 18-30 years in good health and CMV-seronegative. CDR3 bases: TGTGCCAGCAGCTCACAGGGGTACAAACTACGGGGCTACACCTTC. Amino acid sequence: CASSSQGYKLRGYTF.